This T cell receptor (beta chain) was recovered during a study of T cells in Graves' hyperthyroidism and ophthalmopathy. General study points: Ophthalmopathy, which appeared later, was predicted by the model a median around 6.5 months before onset. Most thyroid clonotypes expanded above 0.001 were also detected in blood.

RNA transcripts gave rise to amplified TCR beta CDR3 regions. The HTBI primer set served for first-round RT-PCR of the TCR CDR3. One entry per CDR3 protein results from TCRdb running MiXCR on the multiplex PCR reads. The profile shows about 640,000 distinct CDR3 sequences, less than 25% of them singletons. With regard to this clonotype: Its cognate antigen is unknown.

The V gene's germline CDR1 is MNHEY and CDR2 SMNVEV (reference sequence). The CDR3 spans 14 residues. V lost 2 bases to trimming and J lost 10 bases, with 12 bases between them. The study included ophthalmopathy patients with Clinical Activity Score at least 3, NOSPECS grade at least 4 and duration under 3 months. Diagnoses used clinical symptoms, serum thyroxine and TRAb, thyroid ultrasound and orbital computed tomography. Sequencing input: blood. The gene calls are TRBV27 and TRBJ1-6; unclear D gene. The TCR sequence derives from a man aged 25-40 years with Graves' ophthalmopathy. This CDR3 is CASSLAPGGSPLHF. CDR3 sequence (DNA): TGTGCCAGCAGTTTAGCGCCCGGAGGATCACCCCTCCACTTT.